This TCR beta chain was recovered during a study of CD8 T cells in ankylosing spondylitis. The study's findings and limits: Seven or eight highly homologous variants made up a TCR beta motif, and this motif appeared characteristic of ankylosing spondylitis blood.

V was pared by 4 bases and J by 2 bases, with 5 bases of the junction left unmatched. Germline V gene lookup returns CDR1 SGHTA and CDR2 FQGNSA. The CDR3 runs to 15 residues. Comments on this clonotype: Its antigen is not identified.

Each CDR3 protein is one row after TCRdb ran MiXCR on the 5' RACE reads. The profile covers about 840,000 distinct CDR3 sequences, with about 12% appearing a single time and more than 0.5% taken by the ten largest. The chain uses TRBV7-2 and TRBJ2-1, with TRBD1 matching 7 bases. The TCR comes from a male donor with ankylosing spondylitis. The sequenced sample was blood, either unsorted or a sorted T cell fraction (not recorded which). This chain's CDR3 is CASSSLQGAYNEQFF. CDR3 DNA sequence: TGTGCCAGCAGCTCGCTTCAGGGGGCCTACAATGAGCAGTTCTTC.